The 10 T cell receptor beta chains presented below share a single source sample, sequenced in a study of blood T cell repertoires in COVID-19. Measured with immunoSEQ multiplex PCR; TCRdb has only the in-frame clones, and not every one. Altogether just under 65,000 clones are present, around three quarters being singletons, with the ten largest covering roughly 4.8%. Sequences were obtained from peripheral blood. All receptors come from a human donor in a cohort sampled during active COVID-19.

V is TRBV7-2 and J is TRBJ2-1, with TRBD1 as a possible D gene (6 bases). CDR3 length: 13 residues. Between the trimmed V and J ends, which lost 1 base and 10 bases, there was a span of 11 bases. Germline CDR1 and CDR2: SGHTA and FQGNSA. CDR3 residues: CASSLDRVREQFF. The DNA of the CDR3 is TGTGCCAGCAGCTTAGACAGGGTTAGGGAGCAGTTCTTC.

V usage is TRBV5-1 and J usage is TRBJ2-3, with D maybe TRBD2 (5 bases). The CDR3 has 14 amino acids. With 4 bases removed from V and 2 bases from J, the gap between germline ends came to 11 bases. The germline V gene has CDR1 SGHRS and CDR2 YFSETQ. The CDR3 nucleotides are TGCGCCAGCAGCCCCCGGGAAGTCACAGATACGCAGTATTTT. Residues: CASSPREVTDTQYF.

This clone was detected a few times. This rearrangement joins TRBV6-5 to TRBJ1-4; 10 nucleotides align to TRBD1. Trimming cost V 6 bases and J 8 bases; bases outside gene matches: 9. The CDR3 runs to 15 residues. Germline-derived CDR1 and CDR2 are MNHEY and SVGAGI. CDR3 residues: CASSATGGGREKLFF. The CDR3 DNA reads as TGTGCCAGCAGCGCGACAGGGGGCGGGAGAGAAAAACTGTTTTTT.

The chain joins TRBV19 to TRBJ1-2, with D perhaps TRBD1 (5 bases). Trimming removed 3 bases from V and 2 bases from J, with 19 bases in between. The CDR3 runs 17 residues. Germline-derived CDR1 and CDR2 are LNHDA and SQIVND (reference sequence). CDR3 bases: TGTGCCAGTAGTATCGTTGGGGCGCCAGGAGGGAACTATGGCTACACCTTC. Its protein product is CASSIVGAPGGNYGYTF.

The chain has TRBV19 and TRBJ2-2, with no clear D. The germline CDR1 and CDR2 sequences are LNHDA and SQIVND (reference sequence). This CDR3 has 12 amino acids. Trimming stripped 7 bases from V and 6 bases from J, with 9 bases between. CDR3 region: CASTVAAGELFF. CDR3 bases: TGTGCCAGTACGGTCGCCGCCGGGGAGCTGTTTTTT.

The table lists this clone with a few counts. This chain connects TRBV19 to TRBJ2-7; 7 bases match TRBD2. The V segment lost 3 bases and the J segment 5 bases; nucleotides outside the gene matches: 10. This CDR3 comprises 15 residues. From germline, CDR1 is LNHDA and CDR2 SQIVND (reference sequence). The CDR3 loop is CASSIARGGRDEQYF. The CDR3, as DNA: TGTGCCAGTAGTATCGCCCGGGGAGGGAGGGACGAGCAGTACTTC.

The rearrangement uses TRBV6-5 and TRBJ2-1; 10 nucleotides align to TRBD1. Germline CDR1 MNHEY, CDR2 SVGAGI. J lost 4 bases, V lost 6 bases, and 6 bases had no gene match. The CDR3 runs 15 residues. The CDR3, as DNA: TGTGCCAGCAGCCAGGACAGGGGGTTTTACAATGAGCAGTTCTTC. Translated: CASSQDRGFYNEQFF.

J is TRBJ1-6 and V is TRBV5-5, with TRBD1 matching 8 bases. CDR1 and CDR2 from the germline V gene are SGHKS and YYEKEE (reference sequence). V was clipped by 4 bases and J by 7 bases; unmatched bases: 7. The CDR3 covers 15 residues. The CDR3 nucleotides are TGTGCCAGCAGCGCCGACAGGGGACAAAATTCACCCCTCCACTTT. This gives the protein CASSADRGQNSPLHF.

The chain recombines TRBV3-1 (or the pseudogene TRBV3-2) with TRBJ2-7, with D possibly matching TRBD1 (5 bases). This CDR3 spans 13 amino acids. Germline loops: CDR1 LGHDT, CDR2 YNNKEL (reference sequence). Deletions cut 2 bases from V and 6 bases from J, with 11 bases between. The CDR3 DNA is TGTGCCAGCAGCCAACTCCAGGGTCTCGAGCAGTACTTC. Protein: CASSQLQGLEQYF.

For the CDR3, the DNA is TGTGCCACCAGCAGAGATCAGTCAGGGGGGGAAAAACTGTTTTTT. It codes for CATSRDQSGGEKLFF. This chain links TRBV15 with TRBJ1-4; TRBD1 matches at 7 bases. The CDR3 sequence is 15 residues long. V shed 0 bases and J 8 bases; nucleotides not matched to a gene: 6. Germline CDR1 LNHNV, CDR2 YYDKDF (reference sequence).